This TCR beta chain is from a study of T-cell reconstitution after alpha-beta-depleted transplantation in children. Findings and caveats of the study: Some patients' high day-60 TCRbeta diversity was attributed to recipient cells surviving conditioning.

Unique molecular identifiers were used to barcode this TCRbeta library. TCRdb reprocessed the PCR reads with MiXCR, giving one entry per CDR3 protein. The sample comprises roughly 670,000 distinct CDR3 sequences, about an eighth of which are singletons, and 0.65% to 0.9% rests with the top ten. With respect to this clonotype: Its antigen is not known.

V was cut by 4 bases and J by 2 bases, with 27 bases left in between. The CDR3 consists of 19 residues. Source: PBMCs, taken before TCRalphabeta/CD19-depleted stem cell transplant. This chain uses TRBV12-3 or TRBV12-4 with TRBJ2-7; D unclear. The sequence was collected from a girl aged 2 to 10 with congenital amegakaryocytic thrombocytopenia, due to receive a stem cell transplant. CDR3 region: CASSSPMGTVKVGPYEQYF. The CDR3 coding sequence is TGTGCCAGCAGTTCCCCTATGGGCACGGTGAAAGTTGGGCCCTACGAGCAGTACTTC.